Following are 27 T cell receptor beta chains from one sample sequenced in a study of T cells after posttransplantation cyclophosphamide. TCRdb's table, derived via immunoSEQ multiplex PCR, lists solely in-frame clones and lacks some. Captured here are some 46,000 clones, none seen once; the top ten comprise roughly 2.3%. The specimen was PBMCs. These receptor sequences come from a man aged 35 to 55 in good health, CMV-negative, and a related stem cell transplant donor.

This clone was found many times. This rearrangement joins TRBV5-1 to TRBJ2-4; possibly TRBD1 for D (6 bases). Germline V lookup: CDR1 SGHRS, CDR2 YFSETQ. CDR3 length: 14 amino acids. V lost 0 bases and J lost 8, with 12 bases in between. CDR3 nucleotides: TGCGCCAGCAGCTTGGCGTCAGGGGCACACATTCAGTACTTC. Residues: CASSLASGAHIQYF.

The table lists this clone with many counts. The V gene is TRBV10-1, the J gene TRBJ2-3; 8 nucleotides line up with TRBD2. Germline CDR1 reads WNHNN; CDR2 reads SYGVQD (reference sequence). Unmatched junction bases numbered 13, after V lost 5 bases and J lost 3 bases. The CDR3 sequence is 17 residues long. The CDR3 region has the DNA TGCGCCAGCAGTCTACGTGGGAAGCGGGGGCTTACAGATACGCAGTATTTT. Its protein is CASSLRGKRGLTDTQYF.

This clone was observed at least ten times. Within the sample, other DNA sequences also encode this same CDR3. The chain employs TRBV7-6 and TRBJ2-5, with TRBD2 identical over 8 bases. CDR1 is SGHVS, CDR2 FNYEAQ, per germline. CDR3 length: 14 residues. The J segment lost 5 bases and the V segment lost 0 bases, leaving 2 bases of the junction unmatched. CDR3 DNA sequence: TGTGCCAGCAGCTTAGCGGCGGGGGGTGAGACCCAGTACTTC. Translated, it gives CASSLAAGGETQYF.

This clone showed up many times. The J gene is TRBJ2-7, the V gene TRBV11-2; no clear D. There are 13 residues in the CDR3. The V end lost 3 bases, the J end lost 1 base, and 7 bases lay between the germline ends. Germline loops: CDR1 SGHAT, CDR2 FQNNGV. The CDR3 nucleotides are TGTGCCAGCAGCTTGTACAGTTCCTACGAGCAGTACTTC. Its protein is CASSLYSSYEQYF.

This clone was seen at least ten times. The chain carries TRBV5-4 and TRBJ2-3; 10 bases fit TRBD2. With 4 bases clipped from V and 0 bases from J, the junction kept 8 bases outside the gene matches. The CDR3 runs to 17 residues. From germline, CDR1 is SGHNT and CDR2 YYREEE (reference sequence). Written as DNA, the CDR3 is TGTGCCAGCAGCCGAGGACTAGCGGACTCTAGCACAGATACGCAGTATTTT. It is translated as CASSRGLADSSTDTQYF. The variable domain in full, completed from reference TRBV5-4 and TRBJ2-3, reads ETGVTQSPTHLIKTRGQQVTLRCSSQSGHNTVSWYQQALGQGPQFIFQYYREEENGRGNFPPRFSGLQFPNYSSELNVNALELDDSALYLCASSRGLADSSTDTQYFGPGTRLTVL.

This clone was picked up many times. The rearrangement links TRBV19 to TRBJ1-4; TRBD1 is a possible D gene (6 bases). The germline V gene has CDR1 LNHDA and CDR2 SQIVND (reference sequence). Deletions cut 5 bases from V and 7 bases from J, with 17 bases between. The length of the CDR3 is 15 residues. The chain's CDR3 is CASSPPQGWGEKLFF. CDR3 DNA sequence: TGTGCCAGTAGTCCACCCCAGGGGTGGGGTGAAAAACTGTTTTTT. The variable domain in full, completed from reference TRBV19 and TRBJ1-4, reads DGGITQSPKYLFRKEGQNVTLSCEQNLNHDAMYWYRQDPGQGLRLIYYSQIVNDFQKGDIAEGYSVSREKKESFPLTVTSAQKNPTAFYLCASSPPQGWGEKLFFGSGTQLSVL.

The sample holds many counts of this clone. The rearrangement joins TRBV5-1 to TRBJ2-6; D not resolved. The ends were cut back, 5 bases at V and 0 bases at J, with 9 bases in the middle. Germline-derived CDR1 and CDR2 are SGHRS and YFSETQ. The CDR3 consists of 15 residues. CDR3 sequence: CASRPSTSGANVLTF. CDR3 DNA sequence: TGCGCCAGCAGGCCCAGTACCTCTGGGGCCAACGTCCTGACTTTC.

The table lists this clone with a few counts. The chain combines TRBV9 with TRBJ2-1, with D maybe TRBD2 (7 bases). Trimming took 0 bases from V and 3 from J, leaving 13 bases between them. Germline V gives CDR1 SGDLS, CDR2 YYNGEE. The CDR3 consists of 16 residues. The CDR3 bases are TGTGCCAGCAGCGTAGGGGGAGGGGGGGGCTACAATGAGCAGTTCTTC. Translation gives CASSVGGGGGYNEQFF. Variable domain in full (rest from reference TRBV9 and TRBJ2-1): DSGVTQTPKHLITATGQRVTLRCSPRSGDLSVYWYQQSLDQGLQFLIQYYNGEERAKGNILERFSAQQFPDLHSELNLSSLELGDSALYFCASSVGGGGGYNEQFFGPGTRLTVL.

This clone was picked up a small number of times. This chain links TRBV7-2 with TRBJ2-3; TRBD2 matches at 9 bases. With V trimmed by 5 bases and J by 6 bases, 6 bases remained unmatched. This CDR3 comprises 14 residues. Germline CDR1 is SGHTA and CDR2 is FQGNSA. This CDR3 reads CASSPGLAFDTQYF. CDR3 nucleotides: TGTGCCAGCAGCCCGGGACTAGCTTTTGATACGCAGTATTTT.

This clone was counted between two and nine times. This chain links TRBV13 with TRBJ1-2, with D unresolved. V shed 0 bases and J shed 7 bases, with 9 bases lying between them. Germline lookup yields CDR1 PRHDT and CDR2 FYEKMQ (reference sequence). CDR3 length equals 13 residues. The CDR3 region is CASSLGAGSGYTF. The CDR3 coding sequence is TGTGCCAGCAGCTTAGGGGCTGGTTCTGGCTACACCTTC.

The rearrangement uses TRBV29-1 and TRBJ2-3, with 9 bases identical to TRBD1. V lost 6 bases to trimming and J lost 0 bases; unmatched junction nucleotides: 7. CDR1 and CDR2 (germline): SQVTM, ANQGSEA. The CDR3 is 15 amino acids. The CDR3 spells CSVSRTGASTDTQYF. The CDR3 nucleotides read TGCAGCGTCTCCCGGACAGGGGCGAGCACAGATACGCAGTATTTT.

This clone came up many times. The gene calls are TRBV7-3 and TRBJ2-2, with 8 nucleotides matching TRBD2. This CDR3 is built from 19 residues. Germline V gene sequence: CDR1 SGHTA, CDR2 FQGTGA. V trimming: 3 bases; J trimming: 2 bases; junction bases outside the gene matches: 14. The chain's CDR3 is CASSFPGLGGADNTGELFF. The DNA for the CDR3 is TGTGCCAGCAGCTTTCCGGGACTAGGAGGGGCGGATAACACCGGGGAGCTGTTTTTT.

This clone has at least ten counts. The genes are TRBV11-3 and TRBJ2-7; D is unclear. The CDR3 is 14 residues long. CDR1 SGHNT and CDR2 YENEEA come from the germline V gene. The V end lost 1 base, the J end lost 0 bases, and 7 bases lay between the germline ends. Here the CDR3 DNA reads TGTGCCAGCAGCTTAGGGCCTAGCTCCTACGAGCAGTACGTC. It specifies CASSLGPSSYEQYV.

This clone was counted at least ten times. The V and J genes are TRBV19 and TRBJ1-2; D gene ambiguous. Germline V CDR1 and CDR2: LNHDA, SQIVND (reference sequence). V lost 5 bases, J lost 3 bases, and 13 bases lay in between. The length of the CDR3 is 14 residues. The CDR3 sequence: CASSPSKGDYGYTF. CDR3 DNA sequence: TGTGCCAGTAGTCCCTCTAAAGGAGACTATGGCTACACCTTC.

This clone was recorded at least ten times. The CDR3 DNA reads as TGTGCCAGCAGCTTGGTGGGTGGGAGCACTGAAGCTTTCTTT. Protein sequence: CASSLVGGSTEAFF. This chain links TRBV5-5 with TRBJ1-1; unclear D gene. The CDR3 is 14 amino acids. V was cut by 0 bases and J by 4 bases, with 10 bases left in between. Per the germline V gene, CDR1 is SGHKS and CDR2 is YYEKEE (reference sequence).

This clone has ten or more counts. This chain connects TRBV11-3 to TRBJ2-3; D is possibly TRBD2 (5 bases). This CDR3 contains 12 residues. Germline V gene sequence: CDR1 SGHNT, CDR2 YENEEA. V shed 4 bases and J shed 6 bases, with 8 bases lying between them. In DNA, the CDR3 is TGTGCCAGCAGCTCGGGATGGGATACGCAGTATTTT. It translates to CASSSGWDTQYF. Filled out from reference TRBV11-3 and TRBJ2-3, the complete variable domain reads EAGVVQSPRYKIIEKKQPVAFWCNPISGHNTLYWYLQNLGQGPELLIRYENEEAVDDSQLPKDRFSAERLKGVDSTLKIQPAELGDSAVYLCASSSGWDTQYFGPGTRLTVL.

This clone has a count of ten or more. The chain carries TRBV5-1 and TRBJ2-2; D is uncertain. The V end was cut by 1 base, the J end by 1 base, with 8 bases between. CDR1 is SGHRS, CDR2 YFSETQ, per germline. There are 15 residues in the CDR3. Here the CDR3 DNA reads TGCGCCAGCAGCTTGCAAGTCGGGAACACCGGGGAGCTGTTTTTT. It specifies CASSLQVGNTGELFF.

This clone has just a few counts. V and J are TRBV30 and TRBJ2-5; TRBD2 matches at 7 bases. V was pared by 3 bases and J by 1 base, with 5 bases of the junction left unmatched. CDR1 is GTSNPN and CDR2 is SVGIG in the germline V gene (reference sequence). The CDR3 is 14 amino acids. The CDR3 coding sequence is TGTGCCTGGAGCGCCGGGGGGTCCCAAGAGACCCAGTACTTC. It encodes CAWSAGGSQETQYF.

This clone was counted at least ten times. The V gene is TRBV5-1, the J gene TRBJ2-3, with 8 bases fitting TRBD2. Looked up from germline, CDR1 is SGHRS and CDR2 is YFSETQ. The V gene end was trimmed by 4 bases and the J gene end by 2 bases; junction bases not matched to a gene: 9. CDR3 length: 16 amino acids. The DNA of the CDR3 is TGCGCCAGCAGCCGGAGGGCTAGCGGGTCCACAGATACGCAGTATTTT. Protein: CASSRRASGSTDTQYF.

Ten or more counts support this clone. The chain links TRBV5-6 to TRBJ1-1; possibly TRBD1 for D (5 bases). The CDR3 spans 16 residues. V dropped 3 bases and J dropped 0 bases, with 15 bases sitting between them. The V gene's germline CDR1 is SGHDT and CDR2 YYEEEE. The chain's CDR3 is CASSWGGGLMNTEAFF. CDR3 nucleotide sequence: TGTGCCAGCAGCTGGGGGGGAGGCCTCATGAACACTGAAGCTTTCTTT.

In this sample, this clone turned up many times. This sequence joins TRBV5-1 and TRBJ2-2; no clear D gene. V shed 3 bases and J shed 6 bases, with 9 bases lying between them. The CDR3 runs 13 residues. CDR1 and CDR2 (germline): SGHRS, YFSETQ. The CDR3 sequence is CASSSDGAGELFF. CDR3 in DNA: TGCGCCAGCAGCTCGGATGGAGCCGGGGAGCTGTTTTTT.

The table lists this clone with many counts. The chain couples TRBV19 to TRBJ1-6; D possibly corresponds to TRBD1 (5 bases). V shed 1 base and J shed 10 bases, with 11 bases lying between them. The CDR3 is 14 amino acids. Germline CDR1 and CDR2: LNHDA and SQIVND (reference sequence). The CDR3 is CASSIGQTASPLHF. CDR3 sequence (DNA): TGTGCCAGTAGTATAGGACAGACGGCATCACCCCTCCACTTT.

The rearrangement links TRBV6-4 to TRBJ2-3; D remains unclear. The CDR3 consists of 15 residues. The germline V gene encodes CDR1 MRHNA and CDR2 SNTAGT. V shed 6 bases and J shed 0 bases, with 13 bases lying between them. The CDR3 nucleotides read TGTGCCAGCAGCCCCCGTAGTGCTAGCACAGATACGCAGTATTTT. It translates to CASSPRSASTDTQYF.

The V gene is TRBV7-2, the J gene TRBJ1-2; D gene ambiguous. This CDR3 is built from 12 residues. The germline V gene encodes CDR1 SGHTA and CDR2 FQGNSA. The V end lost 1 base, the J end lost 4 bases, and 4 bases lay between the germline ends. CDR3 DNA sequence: TGTGCCAGCAGCTTAGACAGCTATGGCTACACCTTC. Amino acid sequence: CASSLDSYGYTF.

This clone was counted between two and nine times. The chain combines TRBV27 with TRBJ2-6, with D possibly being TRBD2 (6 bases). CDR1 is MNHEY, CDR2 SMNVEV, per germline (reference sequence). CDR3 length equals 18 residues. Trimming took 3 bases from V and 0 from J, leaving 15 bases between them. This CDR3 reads CASSLRGRHGSGANVLTF. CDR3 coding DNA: TGTGCCAGCAGTTTGCGGGGCAGGCATGGCTCTGGGGCCAACGTCCTGACTTTC.

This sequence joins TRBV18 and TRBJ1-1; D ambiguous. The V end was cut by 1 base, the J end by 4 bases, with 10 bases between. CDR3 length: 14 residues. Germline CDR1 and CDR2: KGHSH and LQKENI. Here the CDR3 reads CASSPQAGGTEAFF. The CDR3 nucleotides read TGTGCCAGCTCACCACAAGCAGGAGGCACTGAAGCTTTCTTT.

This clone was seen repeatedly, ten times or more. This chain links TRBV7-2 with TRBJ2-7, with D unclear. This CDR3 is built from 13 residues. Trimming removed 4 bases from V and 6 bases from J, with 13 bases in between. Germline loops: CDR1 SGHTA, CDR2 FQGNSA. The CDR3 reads CASSSASSSEQYV. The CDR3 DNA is TGTGCCAGCAGCTCCGCCTCTTCGAGCGAGCAGTACGTC.